This TCR beta chain was captured by sequencing in a study of CD8+CD57+ T cells in acquired aplastic anemia. General study results and limits: The number of CD8+ CDR3 sequences shared by patients and controls was under 35. CD8+ Simpson's diversity showed no significant patient-control difference.

Concerning this clonotype itself: Its antigen is still unknown.

The germline CDR1 and CDR2 sequences are ENHRY and SYGVKD. Trimming shortened V by 2 bases and J by 0 bases, and 25 bases separated the two germline ends. This CDR3 is built from 20 residues. Genomic DNA served as template for TCR beta VDJ and CDR3 profiling. TCRdb recomputed calls from the reads with MiXCR, one row per CDR3 protein. The sample consists of fewer than 200,000 distinct CDR3 sequences, 71% of them appearing once. CD8+CD57+ cell expansion, shown by flow cytometry, had occurred in the patients selected for sequencing. All participating patients were living with severe acquired aplastic anemia. At blood sampling, none of the patients had yet received therapy.

The clonotype was recovered from a human donor with aplastic anemia. Material: sorted CD4+, CD8+, or CD8+CD57+ T cells (not recorded which) from PBMCs. V is TRBV10-3 and J is TRBJ1-2, with TRBD1 as a possible D gene (5 bases). The CDR3 nucleotides read TGTGCCATCAGTGAGATCAGCGGCGCGGGGCTACAAACTACTAACTATGGCTACACCTTC. It translates to CAISEISGAGLQTTNYGYTF.